The 22 T cell receptor beta chains given below trace back to one sample, sequenced in a study of blood T cell repertoires in COVID-19. Clones were sequenced by immunoSEQ multiplex PCR, and TCRdb holds only the in-frame ones, with some missing. Of roughly 250,000 clones detected, almost 85% appear once; the ten largest clones hold 1.9%. The sequencing input was peripheral blood. Receptor source: a woman of 80 years or more with acute or convalescent COVID-19.

This clone was observed once. This chain uses TRBV6-6 with TRBJ2-1; 7 nucleotides agree with TRBD2. The ends lost 6 bases at V and 0 bases at J; junction bases unmatched: 2. The CDR3 covers 14 residues. Germline V gene sequence: CDR1 MNHNY, CDR2 SVGAGI (reference sequence). CDR3 loop: CASRLADSYNEQFF. The CDR3 nucleotides read TGTGCCAGCAGGCTAGCGGACTCCTACAATGAGCAGTTCTTC.

J is TRBJ2-3 and V is TRBV11-2; 9 bases line up with TRBD2. CDR1 is SGHAT and CDR2 is FQNNGV in the germline V gene. This CDR3 region has 16 residues. V trimming: 6 bases; J trimming: 2 bases; junction bases outside the gene matches: 9. CDR3 protein: CASRNLAGAFTDTQYF. The CDR3, as DNA: TGTGCCAGCAGGAACTTAGCGGGGGCCTTCACAGATACGCAGTATTTT.

V usage is TRBV7-3 and J usage is TRBJ2-5; 10 bases are a match to TRBD2. The length of the CDR3 is 15 residues. J gave up 5 bases and V 5 bases, and 8 bases lay outside the gene matches. The germline V gene encodes CDR1 SGHTA and CDR2 FQGTGA. CDR3: CASSPGLAGAETQYF. DNA of the CDR3: TGTGCCAGCAGCCCCGGGCTAGCGGGGGCCGAGACCCAGTACTTC.

J is TRBJ1-4 and V is TRBV7-3, with 9 bases matching TRBD1. V was clipped by 0 bases and J by 7 bases; unmatched bases: 3. The CDR3 is 15 amino acids. Looked up from germline, CDR1 is SGHTA and CDR2 is FQGTGA. The CDR3 is CASSLTGTGSEKLFF. The CDR3 nucleotides are TGTGCCAGCAGCTTAACCGGGACAGGGAGTGAAAAACTGTTTTTT.

The chain employs TRBV24-1 and TRBJ2-3; 9 bases agree with TRBD2. The CDR3 extends over 19 amino acids. The junction had 17 bases not matched to a gene; V was cut back by 7 bases and J by 1 base. CDR1 and CDR2 from the germline V gene are KGHDR and SFDVKD. The CDR3 region has the DNA TGTGCCACCAGCGCGGCGACAGGGTCGCTAGCGGGGCGCACAGATACGCAGTATTTT. Translating gives CATSAATGSLAGRTDTQYF.

This clone was found a few times. V and J are TRBV5-1 and TRBJ1-4, with D possibly matching TRBD1 (5 bases). The CDR3 runs 15 residues. Germline V CDR1 and CDR2: SGHRS, YFSETQ. The ends were cut back, 0 bases at V and 7 bases at J, with 13 bases in the middle. This CDR3 reads CASSLAGVIFEKLFF. The CDR3 DNA reads as TGCGCCAGCAGCTTGGCGGGGGTGATTTTTGAAAAACTGTTTTTT.

As concerns this clone: This specimen includes other DNA sequences encoding the same CDR3. V and J are TRBV2 and TRBJ2-2; no reliable D call. Germline CDR1 and CDR2: SNHLY and FYNNEI. The V and J ends lost 6 bases and 3 bases respectively, with 5 bases between them. CDR3 length: 12 residues. This CDR3 reads CASSLDTGELFF. In DNA form, the CDR3 reads TGTGCCAGCAGCTTAGACACCGGGGAGCTGTTTTTT.

This clone was detected only once. The chain employs TRBV6-6 and TRBJ2-7; D possibly corresponds to TRBD2 (5 bases). The length of the CDR3 is 12 residues. Looked up from germline, CDR1 is MNHNY and CDR2 is SVGAGI (reference sequence). The V and J ends lost 6 bases and 6 bases respectively, with 12 bases between them. CDR3 coding DNA: TGTGCCAGCAGACCCGGACTTGGCGAGCAGTACTTC. Protein product: CASRPGLGEQYF.

The J gene is TRBJ2-2, the V gene TRBV3-1 (or the pseudogene TRBV3-2), with 8 bases fitting TRBD2. The CDR3 is made up of 16 amino acids. The trim removed 0 bases at V and 5 bases at J, leaving 5 bases unmatched. Per germline, CDR1 LGHDT and CDR2 YNNKEL (reference sequence). Here the CDR3 DNA reads TGTGCCAGCAGCCAAGAGAGCGGGGGTCGGACCGGGGAGCTGTTTTTT. Translation gives CASSQESGGRTGELFF.

The chain couples TRBV28 to TRBJ2-7; D not resolved. Germline V gene sequence: CDR1 MDHEN, CDR2 SYDVKM. The germline V and J ends were trimmed by 6 bases and 3 bases, with 6 bases remaining between them. The CDR3 consists of 11 residues. The CDR3 region has the DNA TGTGCCAGCAGCAGGAACTACGAGCAGTACTTC. As protein: CASSRNYEQYF.

The CDR3 spells CASSWEGESPLHF. CDR3 DNA sequence: TGTGCCAGCAGCTGGGAGGGGGAATCACCCCTCCACTTT. V is TRBV11-2 and J is TRBJ1-6, with D tentatively TRBD1 (6 bases). The germline V gene encodes CDR1 SGHAT and CDR2 FQNNGV. Trimming took 4 bases from V and 10 from J, leaving 11 bases between them. CDR3 size: 13 residues.

The chain carries TRBV4-1 and TRBJ2-7; weak D call: TRBD2 (5 bases). V lost 0 bases and J lost 0, with 12 bases in between. CDR1 is MGHRA, CDR2 YSYEKL, per germline. The CDR3 covers 16 residues. The CDR3 DNA follows: TGCGCCAGCAGCCAAGAACCGGACTCGAACTCCTACGAGCAGTACTTC. Its protein is CASSQEPDSNSYEQYF.

The V gene is TRBV20-1, the J gene TRBJ2-4; a possible D gene is TRBD2 (6 bases). V shed 5 bases and J shed 7 bases, with 9 bases lying between them. The CDR3 totals 11 residues. Germline V lookup: CDR1 DFQATT, CDR2 SNEGSKA (reference sequence). DNA of the CDR3: TGCAGTGCTTTTGGGGGGAACATTCAGTACTTC. Amino acid sequence: CSAFGGNIQYF.

This chain connects TRBV7-3 to TRBJ1-1; D is perhaps TRBD1 (5 bases). The CDR3 length is 17 residues. CDR1 and CDR2 (germline): SGHTA, FQGTGA. V was clipped by 0 bases and J by 10 bases, with 24 bases between them. The CDR3 DNA sequence: TGTGCCAGCAGCTTAACCGGGAGGGGCGGACCGGACTCTGGAGCTTTCTTT. Translation: CASSLTGRGGPDSGAFF.

This clone was recorded a few times. The chain is built from TRBV28 and TRBJ1-2; 11 bases fit TRBD1. Per the germline V gene, CDR1 is MDHEN and CDR2 is SYDVKM. This CDR3 has 17 residues. V dropped 1 base and J dropped 7; count of bases not matched to a gene: 11. CDR3 protein: CASSLFGTGGLIGGYTF. The CDR3 region has the DNA TGTGCCAGCAGTTTATTCGGGACAGGGGGACTTATCGGTGGCTACACCTTC.

The chain couples TRBV5-1 to TRBJ2-7, with 10 bases that match TRBD1. The junction had 7 bases not matched to a gene; V was cut back by 4 bases and J by 6 bases. This CDR3 has 14 amino acids. CDR1 and CDR2 from the germline V gene are SGHRS and YFSETQ. CDR3: CASSTGDRGREQYF. The DNA of the CDR3 is TGCGCCAGCAGCACAGGGGACAGGGGCCGCGAGCAGTACTTC.

Turning to this clone: The sample carries other DNA sequences with the same CDR3. This chain uses TRBV7-9 with TRBJ2-1; weak D call: TRBD2 (6 bases). The CDR3 extends over 14 amino acids. The V gene's germline CDR1 is SEHNR and CDR2 FQNEAQ (reference sequence). V was pared by 5 bases and J by 8 bases, with 16 bases between. CDR3 amino acids: CASSPGLLGDEQFF. The DNA for the CDR3 is TGTGCCAGCAGCCCGGGACTCCTTGGCGATGAGCAGTTCTTC.

V gene TRBV11-3 combines with J gene TRBJ2-1; TRBD2 agrees at 13 bases. V was pared by 4 bases and J by 10 bases, with 7 bases of the junction left unmatched. Germline lookup yields CDR1 SGHNT and CDR2 YENEEA. This CDR3 has 15 amino acids. The CDR3 spells CASSSGLAGAGEQFF. CDR3 bases: TGTGCCAGCAGCTCCGGACTAGCGGGAGCAGGAGAGCAGTTCTTC.

The rearrangement links TRBV19 to TRBJ2-1, with 13 bases that match TRBD2. CDR1 is LNHDA, CDR2 SQIVND, per germline (reference sequence). CDR3 length: 18 residues. Trimming took 1 base from V and 4 from J; bases not matched to a gene: 7. DNA of the CDR3: TGTGCCAGTAGTATAGGGACCGGGACTAGCGGGGCATACAATGAGCAGTTCTTC. Its protein product is CASSIGTGTSGAYNEQFF.

The chain uses TRBV3-1 (or the pseudogene TRBV3-2) and TRBJ1-1; D is uncertain. From germline, CDR1 is LGHDT and CDR2 YNNKEL (reference sequence). CDR3 length: 12 residues. The ends were cut back, 1 base at V and 11 bases at J, with 11 bases in the middle. DNA for the CDR3: TGTGCCAGCAGCCAAGGTGGCCGCTGGGCTTTCTTT. The encoded protein is CASSQGGRWAFF.

The chain recombines TRBV7-6 with TRBJ2-7; TRBD1 aligns across 8 bases. V shed 5 bases, J shed 5 bases, and the junction held 8 bases outside the gene matches. The CDR3 is made up of 14 amino acids. Germline values: CDR1 SGHVS, CDR2 FNYEAQ. The CDR3 here is CASSKWTGSHEQYF. The DNA of the CDR3 is TGTGCCAGCAGCAAATGGACAGGGTCCCACGAGCAGTACTTC.

In its sample, this clone was seen once. The chain has TRBV6-5 and TRBJ2-1; D possibly corresponds to TRBD1 (6 bases). The CDR3 loop spans 14 amino acids. Germline CDR1 reads MNHEY; CDR2 reads SVGAGI. The V end lost 6 bases, the J end lost 3 bases, and 12 bases lay between the germline ends. CDR3 amino acids: CASRDGQFYNEQFF. The CDR3 nucleotides read TGTGCCAGCAGAGATGGACAGTTCTACAATGAGCAGTTCTTC.